The sequence of this T cell receptor beta chain was determined in a study of T cells in Graves' hyperthyroidism and ophthalmopathy. Per the germline V gene, CDR1 is DFQATT and CDR2 is SNEGSKA (reference sequence). The CDR3 sequence is 14 residues long. The V gene lost 6 bases and the J gene lost 5 bases, with 16 bases spanning the gap. This clonotype appeared many times. Template material for amplifying TCR beta CDR3 regions consisted of RNA transcripts. The HTBI set primed first-round TCR CDR3 RT-PCR. Using its own MiXCR run on the multiplex PCR reads, TCRdb lists one record per CDR3 protein. Seen here are 85,000 to 110,000 distinct CDR3 sequences, about 45% observed once, and the top ten hold about 28%.

Sequenced material: blood. The chain carries TRBV20-1 and TRBJ1-4; D unresolved. This receptor was taken from a man in his forties or fifties with Graves' hyperthyroidism. The CDR3 loop reads CSARTAAENEKLFF. CDR3 in DNA: TGCAGTGCAAGGACGGCAGCGGAAAATGAAAAACTGTTTTTT.